The subject of this entry is one T cell receptor (beta chain). At a deep level, the assay was run. Researchers divided each subset's genomic DNA evenly across several immunoSEQ plates. Sequencing used immunoSEQ multiplex PCR; TCRdb keeps in-frame clones, though not all of them. The sample consists of about 510,000 clones, 90% to 96% of them appearing once. In germline, CDR1 is KGHSH, CDR2 LQKENI. CDR3 size: 14 residues. Trimming stripped 1 base from V and 4 bases from J, with 7 bases between. The data were taken from a study of shared clonotypes between healthy human individuals. V and J are TRBV18 and TRBJ1-4; D unclear. The specimen was naive CD4+ T cells sorted from blood. The subset was: CD45RA+ positively selected. This TCR derives from a woman in her twenties or thirties in good health. The CDR3 spells CASSPQGRNEKLFF. As DNA, the CDR3 is TGTGCCAGCTCACCACAGGGCCGTAATGAAAAACTGTTTTTT.